A single sample gave rise to the 13 T cell receptor beta chains below, sequenced in a study of CD8+ T cells in alopecia areata. cDNA reverse transcribed from extracted RNA served as the sequencing template. Profiling relied on immunoSEQ multiplex PCR, and the TCRdb table lists in-frame clones only, not all of them. The sample carries about 39,000 clones, 50% to 70% recorded once. The treatment was: oral pan-JAK inhibitor, 5-10 mg twice daily. The sample consisted of CD8+ T cells sorted from blood, taken at week 4, from a patient treated with tofacitinib. These receptors were obtained from a human donor with alopecia areata.

The chain recombines TRBV7-9 with TRBJ1-4; D is possibly TRBD1 (6 bases). Germline-derived CDR1 and CDR2 are SEHNR and FQNEAQ (reference sequence). The CDR3 is 14 amino acids. V was pared by 1 base and J by 8 bases, with 11 bases between. This chain's CDR3 is CASSLGQANEKLFF. The CDR3 coding sequence is TGTGCCAGCAGCTTAGGACAGGCGAACGAAAAACTGTTTTTT.

The chain recombines TRBV6-5 with TRBJ1-1; 8 positions match TRBD1. The CDR3 extends over 13 amino acids. V dropped 4 bases and J dropped 5; count of bases not matched to a gene: 3. The germline CDR1 and CDR2 sequences are MNHEY and SVGAGI. CDR3 DNA sequence: TGTGCCAGCAGTTTGAACAGGGGGACTGAAGCTTTCTTT. Translated: CASSLNRGTEAFF.

J is TRBJ2-7 and V is TRBV30; TRBD1 might be the D (5 bases). In germline, CDR1 is GTSNPN, CDR2 SVGIG (reference sequence). The CDR3 sequence is 12 residues long. Trimming removed 3 bases at V and 2 bases at J, with 8 bases between. CDR3 residues: CAWRDTTYEQYF. DNA of the CDR3: TGTGCCTGGAGGGACACCACCTACGAGCAGTACTTC.

CDR3 DNA sequence: TGTGCCTGGACCGCGAGGGATACGCAGTATTTT. Residues: CAWTARDTQYF. The chain recombines TRBV30 with TRBJ2-3; D gene ambiguous. The CDR3 is made up of 11 amino acids. From germline, CDR1 is GTSNPN and CDR2 SVGIG (reference sequence). The V gene lost 4 bases and the J gene lost 6 bases, with 8 bases spanning the gap.

The chain employs TRBV29-1 and TRBJ2-7, with D possibly being TRBD1 (5 bases). This CDR3 is built from 13 residues. The V end lost 6 bases, the J end lost 0 bases, and 12 bases lay between the germline ends. CDR1 is SQVTM and CDR2 is ANQGSEA in the germline V gene. The DNA for the CDR3 is TGCAGCGTCCCTTCGACAGACTCCTACGAGCAGTACTTC. It codes for CSVPSTDSYEQYF.

V gene TRBV15 combines with J gene TRBJ2-7; D not certain. Per the germline V gene, CDR1 is LNHNV and CDR2 is YYDKDF (reference sequence). The V end was cut by 9 bases, the J end by 4 bases, with 10 bases between. CDR3 length: 11 amino acids. DNA for the CDR3: TGTGCCACTCAGAGGCGTTACGAGCAGTACTTC. This codes for CATQRRYEQYF.

The rearrangement joins TRBV30 to TRBJ1-2; D not resolved. The germline V gene encodes CDR1 GTSNPN and CDR2 SVGIG (reference sequence). The CDR3 is 12 amino acids. The germline V and J ends were trimmed by 3 bases and 5 bases, with 10 bases remaining between them. CDR3 sequence: CAWSPGEYGYTF. CDR3 coding DNA: TGTGCCTGGAGCCCCGGGGAATATGGCTACACCTTC.

The rearrangement uses TRBV30 and TRBJ1-1, with no clear D. V was pared by 2 bases and J by 2 bases, with 6 bases between. The CDR3 consists of 12 residues. The germline V gene has CDR1 GTSNPN and CDR2 SVGIG (reference sequence). The CDR3 reads CAWSPPNTEAFF. The CDR3, as DNA: TGTGCCTGGAGTCCTCCAAACACTGAAGCTTTCTTT.

This clone occurred once. This sequence joins TRBV5-1 and TRBJ2-7; 8 positions match TRBD1. V lost 2 bases, J lost 0 bases, and 4 bases stayed unmatched. The CDR3 is 15 amino acids. Germline-derived CDR1 and CDR2 are SGHRS and YFSETQ. The CDR3 is CASSFGTGVSYEQYF. In DNA, the CDR3 is TGCGCCAGCAGCTTTGGGACAGGAGTCTCCTACGAGCAGTACTTC. The full variable domain, rest sourced from reference TRBV5-1 and TRBJ2-7, is KAGVTQTPRYLIKTRGQQVTLSCSPISGHRSVSWYQQTPGQGLQFLFEYFSETQRNKGNFPGRFSGRQFSNSRSEMNVSTLELGDSALYLCASSFGTGVSYEQYFGPGTRLTVT.

The rearrangement uses TRBV29-1 and TRBJ2-1, with D perhaps assigned TRBD1 or TRBD2 (6 bases each). V lost 6 bases to trimming and J lost 8 bases, with 17 bases between them. This CDR3 has 13 residues. Germline V CDR1 and CDR2: SQVTM, ANQGSEA. The CDR3 loop reads CSVEGGSSHEQFF. Written as DNA, the CDR3 is TGCAGCGTCGAGGGGGGATCATCCCATGAGCAGTTCTTC.

The chain is built from TRBV29-1 and TRBJ2-7; D is uncertain. In germline, CDR1 is SQVTM, CDR2 ANQGSEA. The germline V and J ends were trimmed by 4 bases and 2 bases, with 9 bases remaining between them. CDR3 length equals 12 residues. The CDR3 sequence is CSVVTATYEQYF. For the CDR3, the DNA is TGCAGCGTTGTTACTGCGACCTACGAGCAGTACTTC.

The CDR3 sequence is CASSLRQYQETQYF. As DNA, the CDR3 is TGCGCCAGCAGCTTACGTCAGTACCAAGAGACCCAGTACTTC. The V call is TRBV5-1, the J call TRBJ2-5; D gene ambiguous. CDR3 length: 14 residues. Germline V gives CDR1 SGHRS, CDR2 YFSETQ. V lost 2 bases to trimming and J lost 0 bases, with 8 bases between them.

V usage is TRBV4-3 and J usage is TRBJ2-1; D unclear. Germline lookup yields CDR1 LGHNA and CDR2 YSLEER. The CDR3 runs 16 residues. Trimming shortened V by 0 bases and J by 2 bases, and 11 bases separated the two germline ends. The CDR3 is CASSQEEVTTYNEQFF. The CDR3 DNA reads as TGCGCCAGCAGCCAAGAGGAAGTTACCACCTACAATGAGCAGTTCTTC.